This T cell receptor beta chain was obtained from a study of shared clonotypes between healthy human individuals (dated by TCRdb to 2020 to 2022). Describing the broader study: The cohort comprised two women and a few men aged 18 to 49 years. To estimate repertoire size and how much clonotypes are shared between individuals, the study performed deep sequencing of blood TCR repertoires from a few healthy adults. To increase sequencing depth and limit assay-specific biases, different laboratories used diverse techniques to prepare libraries and sequence TCR repertoires. Per donor, three plates each were used for CD4 naive and CD4 memory, two for CD8 naive, and one for CD8 memory. Between about 0.8 and 9 billion PBMCs per donor were obtained by leukapheresis. Results the study describes overall, beyond this receptor: Because the study included only a small number of donors, the genetic and exposure-history diversity represented was limited. Sampling was restricted to blood, and TCR repertoires in tissue are likely to differ from TCR repertoires in blood. Even with the large sequencing depth, rarefaction of the sorted-subset datasets indicated that sequencing was incomplete. Larger estimated clonotype richness was generally found for naive subsets than for memory subsets. Pairwise subsampling led to the expectation that sequencing depth would affect the degree of clonotype sharing among donors. Sharing across a handful of donors was observed for roughly 5.4% of naive CD4, 3% to 4% of naive CD8, around 2.5% of memory CD4, and over 0.3% of memory CD8 clonotypes. Clonotypes shared by all four sorted-subset donors showed higher generation probabilities than non-shared clonotypes.

On this clone: What this receptor recognizes is not known. Base qualities are missing; no much larger clone stands one base away.

CD8 naive samples consisted of CD45RO-negative cells that were positively selected for CCR7, yielding a CD45RA+CCR7+ population without TemRA cells. Donors were healthy HIV-negative adults with no recently reported acute infections or vaccinations. Every donor was a Caucasian adult living in Nashville, Tennessee, USA. Blood was collected by leukapheresis, and PBMCs were isolated by Ficoll-Histopaque density gradient centrifugation and then cryopreserved in liquid nitrogen vapor phase. Analytical flow cytometry was used to check the purity and quantity of each magnetically sorted T cell population. Genomic DNA was isolated from each sorted fraction and quantified by UV absorbance on a Nanodrop 2000c. After removal of 5 bases from V and 1 base from J, the junction retains 7 bases not matched to a gene. Sequences SGHTA (CDR1) and FQGNSA (CDR2) are obtained from the germline V gene. The CDR3 numbers 19 residues from cysteine through phenylalanine. This entry keeps only the CDR3 DNA: 57 bases, framed from base 1.

Using the deep immunoSEQ assay, TCR CDR3 regions were amplified from genomic DNA by multiplex PCR. Genomic DNA extracted from each cell subset was distributed evenly over all wells of several immunoSEQ 96-well plates, and each plate served as one replicate. Each replicate PCR for sorted subsets received roughly 200 ng genomic DNA, equal to tens of thousands of T cell genomes. Purified libraries were measured with a Qubit 3.0 fluorometer, size-checked on a Bioanalyzer 2100, and measured again with the KAPA Library Quantification kit. Each immunoSEQ 96-well plate was sequenced on its own single-read 150-cycle Illumina NextSeq 550 flow cell. In the paper's pipeline: The immunoSEQ output contained only junctional sequences without quality scores, so filtering could not match that applied to full-length reads. Sequences were annotated with PyIR, a Python wrapper for IgBLAST v1.9, and V/J genes and CDR3 were assigned using IMGT germline references. Reads were removed for weak V/J assignments (E-value above 1e-6), missing CDR3, stop codons, out-of-frame junctions, or ambiguous translated residues. V3J clonotypes were defined as sequences sharing an identical inferred V gene, J gene, and CDR3 amino acid sequence. Percentage overlap between repertoires was computed as shared unique clonotypes divided by the size of the smaller repertoire. Three approaches were used to assess repertoire richness: RTK rarefaction, the Chao1 estimator, and Recon v2.1 estimates of unobserved clonotypes. Generation probabilities were computed with OLGA for all TCRbeta clonotypes obtained by the gDNA method from several donors. Sourced from immuneACCESS, this table was stored by TCRdb with only in-frame sequences that have V and J called. A share of the clones is absent; for the studies checked, an unresolved V gene accounts for under half, and the remainder has no known explanation. V and J calls and clone size are given by that table; D and trimming were obtained from the DNA. Across this sample there are around 2.1 million clones, with about 93% seen only once. The leading ten clones occupy more than 1.5% of the sample.

The sequenced sample was naive CD8+ T cells from PBMCs. Read against the paper, the sample's cell subset or site label means: CD45RA+CCR7+. The rearranged chain carries TRBV7-2 and TRBJ2-2, and 16 junctional nucleotides match TRBD2. The clonotype originates from a man younger than 30 in good health. Some clones in this sample may be carry-over from other donors' samples. Read as DNA, the sequence is TGTGCCAGCAGCCTGGGACTAGCGGGAGGGCCCTTGAACACCGGGGAGCTGTTTTTT. This is translated as CASSLGLAGGPLNTGELFF.